Presented here are 12 T cell receptor beta chains from one specimen sequenced in a study of cytomegalovirus exposure and HLA in healthy donors. In the PCR, 60 Vbeta and 13 Jbeta primers were used. Clones were sequenced by immunoSEQ multiplex PCR, and TCRdb holds only the in-frame ones, with some missing. The data show tens of thousands of clones, over 75% seen once. Sequencing was done on a sample of PBMCs. The receptors were sampled from a middle-aged man in good health and CMV-seronegative.

This sequence joins TRBV29-1 and TRBJ2-4, with TRBD1 matching 7 bases. Trimming removed 7 bases from V and 8 bases from J; junction bases left unmatched: 11. The CDR3 is 13 residues long. CDR1 SQVTM and CDR2 ANQGSEA come from the germline V gene. The CDR3 DNA sequence: TGCAGCGCCAGGACAGGCTGGGGCGACATTCAGTACTTC. Translated, it gives CSARTGWGDIQYF.

The CDR3 is CASSLGQEYNEQFF. The CDR3 DNA follows: TGCGCCAGCAGCCTGGGACAGGAATACAATGAGCAGTTCTTC. V is TRBV5-1 and J is TRBJ2-1; 8 bases agree with TRBD1. This CDR3 is 14 amino acids long. Germline-derived CDR1 and CDR2 are SGHRS and YFSETQ. The ends lost 4 bases at V and 4 bases at J; junction bases unmatched: 4.

The chain couples TRBV19 to TRBJ2-1; TRBD1 is a possible D gene (5 bases). Trimming removed 6 bases at V and 4 bases at J, with 13 bases between. This CDR3 is 14 amino acids long. Germline CDR1 is LNHDA and CDR2 is SQIVND (reference sequence). The CDR3 DNA reads TGTGCCAGTAGAGGACAAGCCCTATACAATGAGCAGTTCTTC. It codes for CASRGQALYNEQFF.

The rearrangement uses TRBV9 and TRBJ2-7; TRBD2 matches at 11 bases. Germline V gene sequence: CDR1 SGDLS, CDR2 YYNGEE. Trimming cost V 3 bases and J 6 bases; bases outside gene matches: 14. CDR3 size: 17 residues. The CDR3 DNA reads as TGTGCCAGCAGCGGGGGTAGCGGGAGGGCCGGATTGGGCGAGCAGTACTTC. It encodes CASSGGSGRAGLGEQYF.

The V gene is TRBV7-3, the J gene TRBJ2-1; 8 nucleotides align to TRBD1. The CDR3 length is 14 residues. Germline V gives CDR1 SGHTA, CDR2 FQGTGA. After removal of 5 bases from V and 10 bases from J, the junction contained 10 bases not matched to a gene. The CDR3 loop reads CASSPRGLYTEQFF. The CDR3 DNA is TGTGCCAGCAGCCCCAGGGGGCTTTACACGGAGCAGTTCTTC.

V gene TRBV15 combines with J gene TRBJ1-5, with a tentative D call TRBD1 (5 bases). Germline CDR1 and CDR2: LNHNV and YYDKDF (reference sequence). This CDR3 comprises 20 residues. V was pared by 0 bases and J by 2 bases, with 23 bases between. The chain's CDR3 is CATSRDGAGVGMWGNQPQHF. The CDR3 DNA follows: TGTGCCACCAGCAGAGATGGGGCAGGCGTGGGGATGTGGGGCAATCAGCCCCAGCATTTT.

The chain links TRBV28 to TRBJ2-5; perhaps TRBD2 as D (7 bases). The germline V gene encodes CDR1 MDHEN and CDR2 SYDVKM. The CDR3 has 16 amino acids. Trimming took off 10 bases at V and 2 bases at J, with 23 bases between the two ends. CDR3 protein: CATKALGRGDQETQYF. In DNA, the CDR3 is TGTGCCACCAAAGCACTGGGGAGGGGGGATCAAGAGACCCAGTACTTC.

The chain joins TRBV5-6 to TRBJ2-2, with a weak D call TRBD2 (5 bases). Deletions cut 3 bases from V and 5 bases from J, with 8 bases between. This CDR3 comprises 13 residues. The germline V gene encodes CDR1 SGHDT and CDR2 YYEEEE. The CDR3 region has the DNA TGTGCCAGCAGCTCTAGCCCAACCGGGGAGCTGTTTTTT. Protein sequence: CASSSSPTGELFF.

The chain links TRBV6-6 to TRBJ1-5, with TRBD1 matching 8 bases. Trimming cost V 6 bases and J 6 bases; bases outside gene matches: 10. The CDR3 is made up of 15 amino acids. The V gene's germline CDR1 is MNHNY and CDR2 SVGAGI (reference sequence). The CDR3 DNA sequence: TGTGCCAGCAGGCCCGTCCAGGGGGCCCCTCAGCCCCAGCATTTT. Translating it yields CASRPVQGAPQPQHF.

The chain carries TRBV28 and TRBJ2-5, with a possible D match to TRBD1 (5 bases). CDR1 is MDHEN and CDR2 is SYDVKM in the germline V gene. The V end lost 8 bases, the J end lost 1 base, and 14 bases lay between the germline ends. The CDR3 sequence is 14 residues long. CDR3 loop: CASALLGVQETQYF. The CDR3 nucleotides read TGTGCCAGCGCTCTTCTAGGGGTCCAAGAGACCCAGTACTTC. The whole variable domain, filled in from reference TRBV28 and TRBJ2-5, reads DVKVTQSSRYLVKRTGEKVFLECVQDMDHENMFWYRQDPGLGLRLIYFSYDVKMKEKGDIPEGYSVSREKKERFSLILESASTNQTSMYLCASALLGVQETQYFGPGTRLLVL.

This sequence joins TRBV5-5 and TRBJ1-3; TRBD1 might be the D (5 bases). The CDR3 sequence is 15 residues long. Trimming stripped 1 base from V and 0 bases from J, with 8 bases between. CDR1 and CDR2 (germline): SGHKS, YYEKEE (reference sequence). CDR3 coding DNA: TGTGCCAGCAGCTTGACAGGCCACTCTGGAAACACCATATATTTT. Translating it yields CASSLTGHSGNTIYF.

V gene TRBV10-3 combines with J gene TRBJ2-3; 15 bases match TRBD2. Germline lookup yields CDR1 ENHRY and CDR2 SYGVKD. The CDR3 runs 14 residues. Germline trimming cut 10 bases from V and 5 bases from J; bases unmatched to any gene: 4. CDR3 in DNA: TGTGCCACCGGACTAGCGGGAGGGTTAGATACGCAGTATTTT. It encodes CATGLAGGLDTQYF.